This TCR beta chain was identified in a study of molecular identifiers for immune sequencing clone quantification. Study overall: RNA, taken in replicates from approximately 20,000 or 100,000 naive CD8 cells, was split five ways, with four sequenced.

TCRdb processed the PCR reads anew with MiXCR; each CDR3 protein has one entry. The profile shows over 300,000 distinct CDR3 sequences, roughly 24% of them singletons. V lost 3 bases and J lost 7, with 10 bases in between. Germline lookup yields CDR1 SGHAT and CDR2 FQNNGV. CDR3 size: 12 residues. A few counts support this clonotype. What it binds is not known. General observations from the study: Spiked Jurkat TCR RNA equal to one cell could reportedly be picked out among some 1 million naive cells.

The rearrangement uses TRBV11-2 and TRBJ2-7, with a weak D call TRBD2 (5 bases). Sequenced material: naive CD8+ T cells from blood, with Jurkat cell RNA spiked in. Subset in this sample: FACS-sorted CD8+CD4-CCR7+CD45RA+ naive T cells. The source is a human donor in good health. Some libraries in this study had Jurkat cell RNA spiked in. CDR3 sequence reads: CASSFSPGEQYF. The DNA for the CDR3 is TGTGCCAGCAGCTTCAGTCCGGGGGAGCAGTACTTC.